Below, 21 T cell receptor beta chains from the same sample are listed, as sequenced in a study of blood T cell repertoires in COVID-19. The method was immunoSEQ multiplex PCR; TCRdb's version includes in-frame clones alone and lacks a portion of them. The sample lists some 300,000 clones, around nine tenths seen once, with 2.5% to 3% in the top ten. Material for sequencing was PBMCs or T cells enriched from blood (not recorded which). The receptors originated from a woman in her forties or fifties who had been exposed to COVID-19.

The J gene is TRBJ2-5, the V gene TRBV5-1; 10 bases agree with TRBD2. Germline CDR1 reads SGHRS; CDR2 reads YFSETQ. The V and J ends lost 5 bases and 3 bases, in that order; junction bases with no gene match: 4. This CDR3 spans 14 amino acids. The CDR3 loop reads CASRGAGGKETQYF. DNA of the CDR3: TGCGCCAGCAGGGGAGCGGGGGGGAAAGAGACCCAGTACTTC.

This clone was picked up one time. This chain links TRBV5-1 with TRBJ1-1; D ambiguous. The germline gives CDR1 SGHRS, CDR2 YFSETQ. The CDR3 spans 13 residues. The V end was cut by 5 bases, the J end by 2 bases, with 10 bases between. CDR3 nucleotide sequence: TGCGCCAGCAGTCCTTTTACTAACACTGAAGCTTTCTTT. Translated: CASSPFTNTEAFF.

This clone was seen a single time. This sequence joins TRBV6-6 and TRBJ2-5; possibly TRBD2 for D (5 bases). The CDR3 totals 12 residues. Germline-derived CDR1 and CDR2 are MNHNY and SVGAGI (reference sequence). Deletions cut 3 bases from V and 6 bases from J, with 8 bases between. The CDR3 spells CASSYTGKTQYF. CDR3 in DNA: TGTGCCAGCAGTTATACGGGAAAGACCCAGTACTTC.

CDR3 nucleotides: TGTGCCACCAGTGATAGCAGGGGCCCCGAGGAAAAACTGTTTTTT. Its translation is CATSDSRGPEEKLFF. This sequence joins TRBV24-1 and TRBJ1-4, with D tentatively TRBD1 (6 bases). Germline V gives CDR1 KGHDR, CDR2 SFDVKD. This CDR3 has 15 amino acids. V was trimmed by 3 bases and J by 8 bases, leaving 15 bases between them.

This chain connects TRBV6-2 or TRBV6-3 to TRBJ1-5; tentatively, D is TRBD1 (6 bases). This CDR3 contains 13 residues. Between the trimmed V and J ends, which lost 3 bases and 14 bases, there was a span of 17 bases. CDR1 is MNHEY and CDR2 is SVGEGT in the germline V gene. CDR3 DNA sequence: TGTGCCAGCAGTTATGAGGGGTTGGGGGCCAAGCATTTT. Its protein is CASSYEGLGAKHF.

The chain links TRBV3-1 (or the pseudogene TRBV3-2) to TRBJ2-3; 10 bases align to TRBD2. CDR3 size: 15 residues. CDR1 is LGHDT, CDR2 YNNKEL, per germline (reference sequence). The V gene end was trimmed by 4 bases and the J gene end by 0 bases; junction bases not matched to a gene: 1. CDR3 protein: CASSLGLASTDTQYF. In DNA, the CDR3 is TGTGCCAGCAGCCTGGGACTAGCGAGCACAGATACGCAGTATTTT.

The genes are TRBV5-1 and TRBJ1-1; D gene uncertain. V was clipped by 0 bases and J by 7 bases, with 7 bases between them. The CDR3 is 12 amino acids. Germline CDR1 is SGHRS and CDR2 is YFSETQ. The CDR3 reads CASSLGQGEAFF. In DNA form, the CDR3 reads TGCGCCAGCAGCTTGGGACAAGGTGAAGCTTTCTTT.

V is TRBV5-1 and J is TRBJ2-1; TRBD2 is a possible D gene (6 bases). The CDR3 runs 15 residues. The germline V gene has CDR1 SGHRS and CDR2 YFSETQ. V was pared by 2 bases and J by 8 bases, with 17 bases between. The CDR3: CASSFVDGRGDEQFF. The DNA for the CDR3 is TGCGCCAGCAGCTTTGTGGACGGGAGAGGCGATGAGCAGTTCTTC.

In this sample, this clone turned up once. V usage is TRBV25-1 and J usage is TRBJ1-1; perhaps TRBD1 as D (5 bases). The CDR3 runs to 14 residues. Per germline, CDR1 MGHDK and CDR2 SYGVNS. V was trimmed by 1 base and J by 4 bases, leaving 10 bases between them. The CDR3 DNA sequence: TGTGCCAGCAGTGAATCAGGGATGAGCACTGAAGCTTTCTTT. Translation: CASSESGMSTEAFF. Drawing the rest from reference TRBV25-1 and TRBJ1-1, the complete variable domain is EADIYQTPRYLVIGTGKKITLECSQTMGHDKMYWYQQDPGMELHLIHYSYGVNSTEKGDLSSESTVSRIRTEHFPLTLESARPSHTSQYLCASSESGMSTEAFFGQGTRLTVV.

This sequence joins TRBV6-4 and TRBJ1-6; D perhaps matches TRBD1 (6 bases). Deletions cut 3 bases from V and 11 bases from J, with 11 bases between. The CDR3 totals 13 residues. Germline V gives CDR1 MRHNA, CDR2 SNTAGT. CDR3 in DNA: TGTGCCAGCAGTGAGTTCGAGGGGGCACCCCTCCACTTT. It is translated as CASSEFEGAPLHF.

The gene calls are TRBV4-2 and TRBJ1-5, with 8 bases lining up with TRBD1. The CDR3 is 15 amino acids. V trimming: 0 bases; J trimming: 4 bases; junction bases outside the gene matches: 2. Germline CDR1 and CDR2: LGHNA and YNFKEQ. Written as DNA, the CDR3 is TGTGCCAGCAGCCAAGATTGGACAGGGAATCAGCCCCAGCATTTT. Protein sequence: CASSQDWTGNQPQHF.

V usage is TRBV19 and J usage is TRBJ1-3; maybe TRBD1 (5 bases). Per the germline V gene, CDR1 is LNHDA and CDR2 is SQIVND (reference sequence). The CDR3 sequence is 15 residues long. The V gene lost 9 bases and the J gene lost 0 bases, with 15 bases spanning the gap. The CDR3 region has the DNA TGTGCCAGCAAACCGGGACTCGTCTCTGGAAACACCATATATTTT. Translating gives CASKPGLVSGNTIYF.

The rearrangement joins TRBV3-1 (or the pseudogene TRBV3-2) to TRBJ2-1; 13 nucleotides agree with TRBD2. The CDR3 runs to 17 residues. The V and J ends lost 1 base and 8 bases, in that order; junction bases with no gene match: 8. Germline V CDR1 and CDR2: LGHDT, YNNKEL (reference sequence). The DNA for the CDR3 is TGTGCCAGCAGCCAAGGGACTAGCGGGGGACACTGGGATGAGCAGTTCTTC. Amino acids: CASSQGTSGGHWDEQFF.

This clone was seen just once. The gene calls are TRBV4-2 and TRBJ2-1, with TRBD2 matching 7 bases. The CDR3 is 17 amino acids. V gave up 0 bases and J gave up 0 bases; unmatched junction bases: 5. Germline V CDR1 and CDR2: LGHNA, YNFKEQ. CDR3 nucleotides: TGTGCCAGCAGCCAAGATTGGTGGGGGGGCTCCTACAATGAGCAGTTCTTC. Protein sequence: CASSQDWWGGSYNEQFF.

This clone was observed a few times. The chain links TRBV19 to TRBJ1-2; D is ambiguous. There are 15 residues in the CDR3. V was clipped by 6 bases and J by 4 bases, with 18 bases between them. Germline values: CDR1 LNHDA, CDR2 SQIVND (reference sequence). CDR3 in amino acids: CASSNLAGRIYGYTF. In DNA, the CDR3 is TGTGCCAGTAGCAACCTTGCGGGCCGGATCTATGGCTACACCTTC.

The table lists this clone with a few counts. V is TRBV18 and J is TRBJ2-7, with unresolved D. Between the trimmed V and J ends, which lost 1 base and 0 bases, there was a span of 13 bases. The CDR3 has 16 amino acids. CDR1 is KGHSH, CDR2 LQKENI, per germline. The CDR3 DNA reads as TGTGCCAGCTCACCACAGAGCGCCAGAATCTCCTACGAGCAGTACTTC. Its protein product is CASSPQSARISYEQYF.

This chain joins TRBV28 and TRBJ1-1, with D tentatively TRBD1 (5 bases). With 6 bases removed from V and 5 bases from J, the gap between germline ends came to 19 bases. CDR1 is MDHEN and CDR2 is SYDVKM in the germline V gene. The CDR3 consists of 15 residues. The CDR3: CASRPTSGGRTEAFF. As DNA, the CDR3 is TGTGCCAGCAGACCTACCTCCGGGGGAAGAACTGAAGCTTTCTTT. Together with reference TRBV28 and TRBJ1-1, the CDR3 gives the full variable domain: DVKVTQSSRYLVKRTGEKVFLECVQDMDHENMFWYRQDPGLGLRLIYFSYDVKMKEKGDIPEGYSVSREKKERFSLILESASTNQTSMYLCASRPTSGGRTEAFFGQGTRLTVV.

J is TRBJ1-3 and V is TRBV15; TRBD1 agrees at 7 bases. Trimming removed 3 bases from V and 0 bases from J; junction bases left unmatched: 5. The CDR3 sequence is 16 residues long. The germline CDR1 and CDR2 sequences are LNHNV and YYDKDF (reference sequence). CDR3 bases: TGTGCCACCAGCAGCCGACAGGGTACCTCTGGAAACACCATATATTTT. It codes for CATSSRQGTSGNTIYF.

This chain uses TRBV28 with TRBJ2-7, with 10 bases identical to TRBD2. The CDR3 runs to 15 residues. Germline V gene sequence: CDR1 MDHEN, CDR2 SYDVKM. V lost 6 bases and J lost 4; bases outside the gene matches: 9. The CDR3: CASSAASGGLYEQYF. The CDR3 bases are TGTGCCAGCAGCGCAGCTAGCGGGGGCCTGTACGAGCAGTACTTC.

The rearrangement links TRBV28 to TRBJ2-3; a possible D gene is TRBD2 (6 bases). The germline V gene encodes CDR1 MDHEN and CDR2 SYDVKM. This CDR3 region has 16 residues. V was pared by 6 bases and J by 3 bases, with 19 bases between. The CDR3 coding sequence is TGTGCCAGCAGAAAAGGGACTCCCCGAGGGACAGATACGCAGTATTTT. Protein: CASRKGTPRGTDTQYF.

The chain is built from TRBV28 and TRBJ1-3; TRBD1 is a possible D gene (5 bases). V shed 2 bases and J shed 0 bases, with 8 bases lying between them. The CDR3 length is 15 residues. Germline lookup yields CDR1 MDHEN and CDR2 SYDVKM. The CDR3 reads CASSLPTASGNTIYF. DNA of the CDR3: TGTGCCAGCAGTTTACCGACAGCCTCTGGAAACACCATATATTTT.